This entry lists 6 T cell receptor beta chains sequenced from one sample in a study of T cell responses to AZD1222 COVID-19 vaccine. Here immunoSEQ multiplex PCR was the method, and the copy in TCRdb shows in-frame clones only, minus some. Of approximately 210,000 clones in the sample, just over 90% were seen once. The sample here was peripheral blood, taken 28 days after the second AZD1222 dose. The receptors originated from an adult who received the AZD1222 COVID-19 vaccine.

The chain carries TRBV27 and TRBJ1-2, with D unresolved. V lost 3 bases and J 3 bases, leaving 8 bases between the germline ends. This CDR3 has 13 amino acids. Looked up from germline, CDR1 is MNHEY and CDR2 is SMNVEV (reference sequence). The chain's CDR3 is CASSLGSYYGYTF. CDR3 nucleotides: TGTGCCAGCAGTTTGGGGTCCTACTATGGCTACACCTTC.

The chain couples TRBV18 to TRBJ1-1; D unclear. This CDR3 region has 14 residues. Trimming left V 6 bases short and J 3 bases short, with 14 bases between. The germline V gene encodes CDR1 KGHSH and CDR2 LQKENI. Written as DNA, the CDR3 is TGTGCCAGCTCCCTGTTGGCGGTTGACACTGAAGCTTTCTTT. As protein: CASSLLAVDTEAFF.

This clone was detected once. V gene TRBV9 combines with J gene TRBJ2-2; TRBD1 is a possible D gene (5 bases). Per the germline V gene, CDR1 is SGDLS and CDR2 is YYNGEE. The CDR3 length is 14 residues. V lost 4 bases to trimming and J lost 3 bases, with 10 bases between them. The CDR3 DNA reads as TGTGCCAGCAGCATCCAGGGATACACCGGGGAGCTGTTTTTT. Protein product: CASSIQGYTGELFF.

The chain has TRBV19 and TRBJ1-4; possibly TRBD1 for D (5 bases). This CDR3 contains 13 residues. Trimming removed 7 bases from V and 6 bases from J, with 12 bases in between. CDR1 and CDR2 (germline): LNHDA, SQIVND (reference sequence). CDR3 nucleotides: TGTGCCAGTACCACTGGGACGGATGAAAAACTGTTTTTT. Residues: CASTTGTDEKLFF.

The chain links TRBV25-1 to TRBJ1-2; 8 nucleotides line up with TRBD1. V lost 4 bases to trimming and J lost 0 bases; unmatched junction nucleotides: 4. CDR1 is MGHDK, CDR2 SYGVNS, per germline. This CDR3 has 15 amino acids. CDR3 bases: TGTGCCAGCAGTGTGCAGGGGGCGTCTAACTATGGCTACACCTTC. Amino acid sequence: CASSVQGASNYGYTF.

Written as DNA, the CDR3 is TGTGCCTGGACCGTCGGACGGCCGAACACTGAAGCTTTCTTT. Its protein product is CAWTVGRPNTEAFF. V gene TRBV30 combines with J gene TRBJ1-1; no definite D call. The CDR3 is 14 residues long. Germline CDR1 is GTSNPN and CDR2 is SVGIG (reference sequence). Trimming removed 4 bases at V and 1 base at J, with 13 bases between.